The 14 T cell receptor beta chains presented below share a single source sample, sequenced in a study of blood T cell repertoires in COVID-19. Only in-frame clones appear in the TCRdb table, and some are missing; sequencing was by immunoSEQ multiplex PCR. The sample carries about 68,000 clones, roughly 80% recorded once. Sequencing was performed on peripheral blood. Every receptor here comes from a man aged 45-65 years with active COVID-19.

This chain connects TRBV19 to TRBJ1-6, with a tentative D call TRBD1 (5 bases). This CDR3 has 14 residues. Germline V CDR1 and CDR2: LNHDA, SQIVND (reference sequence). Trimming left V 9 bases short and J 10 bases short, with 19 bases between. CDR3 amino acids: CASRDGIGGSPLHF. In DNA form, the CDR3 reads TGTGCCAGCCGAGACGGAATCGGGGGGTCACCCCTCCACTTT.

The CDR3 DNA reads TGTGCCATCAGTGATCGGGGGGAAAAACTGTTTTTT. This sequence encodes CAISDRGEKLFF. The chain is built from TRBV10-3 and TRBJ1-4; D may be TRBD1 (5 bases). Germline-derived CDR1 and CDR2 are ENHRY and SYGVKD. V was trimmed by 3 bases and J by 8 bases, leaving 7 bases between them. This CDR3 is built from 12 residues.

This rearrangement joins TRBV7-9 to TRBJ2-7, with 7 bases matching TRBD2. Looked up from germline, CDR1 is SEHNR and CDR2 is FQNEAQ (reference sequence). V lost 8 bases and J lost 6; bases outside the gene matches: 22. The CDR3 covers 17 residues. The CDR3 protein is CASPDQVREGRYGEQYF. DNA of the CDR3: TGTGCCAGCCCCGACCAGGTTAGGGAGGGTCGGTATGGCGAGCAGTACTTC.

As DNA, the CDR3 is TGTGCCAGCAGCAGGGGGACCACCCTAGGGGATCAGCCCCAGCATTTT. Its translation: CASSRGTTLGDQPQHF. V and J are TRBV7-8 and TRBJ1-5; TRBD1 is a possible D gene (6 bases). CDR1 and CDR2 from the germline V gene are SGHVS and FQNEAQ. The CDR3 runs 16 residues. The V gene lost 5 bases and the J gene lost 5 bases, with 19 bases spanning the gap.

This chain connects TRBV6-5 to TRBJ1-2; D remains unclear. V dropped 9 bases and J dropped 4 bases, with 15 bases sitting between them. The CDR3 is 13 residues long. Germline-derived CDR1 and CDR2 are MNHEY and SVGAGI. As DNA, the CDR3 is TGTGCCAGTATGAGCGGGGTCGTCTATGGCTACACCTTC. Protein: CASMSGVVYGYTF.

The chain recombines TRBV27 with TRBJ2-2; 7 bases map to TRBD1. With 6 bases clipped from V and 5 bases from J, the junction kept 9 bases outside the gene matches. This CDR3 is built from 15 residues. The germline gives CDR1 MNHEY, CDR2 SMNVEV (reference sequence). This CDR3 reads CASRSGQIVTGELFF. CDR3 coding DNA: TGTGCCAGCAGATCGGGACAGATAGTGACCGGGGAGCTGTTTTTT.

CDR3 protein: CASSLKSGVQETQYF. CDR3 DNA: TGTGCCAGCAGCTTGAAGTCGGGGGTCCAAGAGACCCAGTACTTC. V and J are TRBV5-4 and TRBJ2-5; a weak D match, TRBD2 (6 bases). Germline V gene sequence: CDR1 SGHNT, CDR2 YYREEE (reference sequence). The CDR3 length is 15 residues. With 1 base removed from V and 1 base from J, the gap between germline ends came to 11 bases.

CDR3 protein: CASSSRDSPYNEQFF. The CDR3 DNA reads TGTGCCAGCAGTTCCCGGGACAGCCCCTACAATGAGCAGTTCTTC. The V and J genes are TRBV6-5 and TRBJ2-1, with 7 bases identical to TRBD1. The CDR3 sequence is 15 residues long. Germline-derived CDR1 and CDR2 are MNHEY and SVGAGI. V trimming: 4 bases; J trimming: 2 bases; junction bases outside the gene matches: 5.

V gene TRBV27 combines with J gene TRBJ2-7; D unclear. From germline, CDR1 is MNHEY and CDR2 SMNVEV (reference sequence). The CDR3 runs to 14 residues. Trimming cost V 5 bases and J 6 bases, with 17 bases left between them. The CDR3 DNA is TGTGCCAGCAGTGACGCGGATAGTTGGTTCGAGCAGTACTTC. Amino acid sequence: CASSDADSWFEQYF.

J is TRBJ2-1 and V is TRBV11-2; maybe TRBD1 (6 bases). The CDR3 totals 15 residues. Germline CDR1 reads SGHAT; CDR2 reads FQNNGV. The germline V and J ends were trimmed by 4 bases and 4 bases, with 14 bases remaining between them. The CDR3: CASSSGDRQYNEQFF. CDR3 sequence (DNA): TGTGCCAGCAGCTCAGGGGACCGCCAATACAATGAGCAGTTCTTC. Complete variable domain (other parts from reference TRBV11-2 and TRBJ2-1): EAGVAQSPRYKIIEKRQSVAFWCNPISGHATLYWYQQILGQGPKLLIQFQNNGVVDDSQLPKDRFSAERLKGVDSTLKIQPAKLEDSAVYLCASSSGDRQYNEQFFGPGTRLTVL.

The CDR3 sequence is CASSVSGRANNEQFF. CDR3 DNA sequence: TGTGCCAGCAGCGTGAGCGGGAGGGCCAATAATGAGCAGTTCTTC. This rearrangement joins TRBV7-2 to TRBJ2-1; TRBD2 matches 10 bases. Germline CDR1 SGHTA, CDR2 FQGNSA. V trimming: 5 bases; J trimming: 7 bases; junction bases outside the gene matches: 8. The CDR3 is 15 residues long.

The sample holds one count of this clone. The genes are TRBV2 and TRBJ1-1, with D possibly TRBD1 on 5 matching bases. The CDR3 contains 13 residues. The germline V gene encodes CDR1 SNHLY and CDR2 FYNNEI. V was pared by 5 bases and J by 1 base, with 8 bases between. CDR3 loop: CASSSGGNTEAFF. CDR3 DNA sequence: TGTGCCAGCAGTTCGGGGGGGAACACTGAAGCTTTCTTT.

The table lists this clone with a few counts. The chain has TRBV2 and TRBJ2-1, with 7 bases that match TRBD2. Germline loops: CDR1 SNHLY, CDR2 FYNNEI. The length of the CDR3 is 14 residues. With V trimmed by 8 bases and J by 6 bases, 10 bases remained unmatched. For the CDR3, the DNA is TGTGCCAGCTCAGTAGTTAGCGGGTCCAATGAGCAGTTCTTC. It translates to CASSVVSGSNEQFF.

This chain connects TRBV7-9 to TRBJ2-7, with TRBD1 matching 8 bases. V shed 1 base, J shed 5 bases, and the junction held 7 bases outside the gene matches. The germline V gene encodes CDR1 SEHNR and CDR2 FQNEAQ (reference sequence). The CDR3 spans 15 residues. CDR3 sequence: CASSLVIQGADEQYF. CDR3 sequence (DNA): TGTGCCAGCAGCTTAGTCATCCAGGGGGCCGACGAGCAGTACTTC.